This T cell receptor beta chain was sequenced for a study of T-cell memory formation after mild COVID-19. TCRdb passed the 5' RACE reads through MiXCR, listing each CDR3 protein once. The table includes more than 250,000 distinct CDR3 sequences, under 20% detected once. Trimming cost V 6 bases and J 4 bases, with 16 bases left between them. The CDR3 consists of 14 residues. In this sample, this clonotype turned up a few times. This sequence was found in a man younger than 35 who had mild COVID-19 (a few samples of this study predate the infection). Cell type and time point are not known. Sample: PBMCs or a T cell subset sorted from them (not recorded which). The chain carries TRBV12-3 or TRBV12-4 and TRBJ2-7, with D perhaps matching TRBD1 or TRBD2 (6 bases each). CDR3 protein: CASRSYEGGYEQYF. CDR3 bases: TGTGCCAGCAGGTCTTACGAGGGGGGATACGAGCAGTACTTC.